These 20 T cell receptor beta chains originate from one sample sequenced in a study of vaccination effects on CD4 cells after COVID-19. Before any sequencing was done, the ViraFEST assay used viral peptide pools to expand antigen-specific CD4+ T cells. Subsequent to a culture period of nine to ten days, CD4+ T cells were isolated. By PCR, the person was confirmed to have had SARS-CoV-2 infection between March and December 2020. These receptors have no identified antigens. Assay used: immunoSEQ multiplex PCR; TCRdb lists only in-frame clones, some missing. Among about 45,000 clones, more than 60% were seen once, and the ten largest hold more than 30%. Sequences were derived from CD4+ T cells from PBMCs cultured with a peptide pool, sampled before COVID-19 vaccination. Source of these receptors: a human donor who had a prior SARS-CoV-2 infection.

The chain uses TRBV6-5 and TRBJ1-2; D call uncertain. The CDR3 spans 15 residues. The germline CDR1 and CDR2 sequences are MNHEY and SVGAGI. V lost 7 bases and J lost 2, with 17 bases in between. The CDR3 DNA sequence: TGTGCCAGCACTCCCAACGGGAACGAAAACTATGGCTACACCTTC. Residues: CASTPNGNENYGYTF.

This clone was counted between two and nine times. In nucleotides, the CDR3 is TGTGCCAGTAGTACACAGGGATACGAGCAGTACTTC. Amino acids: CASSTQGYEQYF. V is TRBV19 and J is TRBJ2-7, with a tentative D call TRBD1 (6 bases). The germline V gene encodes CDR1 LNHDA and CDR2 SQIVND (reference sequence). Trimming left V 4 bases short and J 4 bases short, with 8 bases between. The length of the CDR3 is 12 residues.

J is TRBJ2-1 and V is TRBV2; 9 positions match TRBD2. CDR1 and CDR2 from the germline V gene are SNHLY and FYNNEI. V was clipped by 5 bases and J by 0 bases; unmatched bases: 2. The CDR3 has 15 amino acids. The DNA for the CDR3 is TGTGCCAGCAGTCTAGCGGGGTTCTCCTACAATGAGCAGTTCTTC. It specifies CASSLAGFSYNEQFF.

The genes are TRBV9 and TRBJ2-7; D remains ambiguous. V was pared by 4 bases and J by 2 bases, with 13 bases between. The CDR3 loop spans 14 amino acids. Germline values: CDR1 SGDLS, CDR2 YYNGEE. CDR3 loop: CASSSQLPPYEQYF. In DNA, the CDR3 is TGTGCCAGCAGCTCACAACTCCCACCCTACGAGCAGTACTTC.

The table lists this clone with a few counts. This chain joins TRBV2 and TRBJ1-1; TRBD1 matches at 7 bases. The CDR3 totals 13 residues. The germline V gene encodes CDR1 SNHLY and CDR2 FYNNEI. The V segment lost 6 bases and the J segment 5 bases; nucleotides outside the gene matches: 6. The DNA of the CDR3 is TGTGCCAGCAGAGTACAGGGGTTAACTGAAGCTTTCTTT. Protein product: CASRVQGLTEAFF.

CDR3 protein: CASSLIVDPLNEQFF. Here the CDR3 DNA reads TGTGCCAGCAGCTTAATAGTAGATCCCCTCAATGAGCAGTTCTTC. This sequence joins TRBV11-3 and TRBJ2-1; D gene ambiguous. The V gene's germline CDR1 is SGHNT and CDR2 YENEEA. The CDR3 runs 15 residues. Trimming pared 2 bases from V and 6 bases from J, leaving 14 bases between.

The chain recombines TRBV30 with TRBJ2-3, with no clear D. The CDR3 is 13 amino acids. The ends were cut back, 5 bases at V and 1 base at J, with 10 bases in the middle. Germline assignment: CDR1 GTSNPN and CDR2 SVGIG (reference sequence). The CDR3 region has the DNA TGTGCCTGGGGCGAGCCAGGCACAGATACGCAGTATTTT. This encodes CAWGEPGTDTQYF.

This clone was seen just once. This chain links TRBV25-1 with TRBJ2-1; 8 bases agree with TRBD2. J lost 9 bases, V lost 1 base, and 11 bases had no gene match. The CDR3 loop spans 16 amino acids. Per the germline V gene, CDR1 is MGHDK and CDR2 is SYGVNS. Here the CDR3 DNA reads TGTGCCAGCAGTGAATTGGGTAGCGGGGCTTGGGGTGAGCAGTTCTTC. It is translated as CASSELGSGAWGEQFF.

This clone has a handful of counts. The chain links TRBV11-3 to TRBJ2-3; 13 bases match TRBD2. Losses at the gene ends were 5 bases for V and 5 bases for J; bases not matched to a gene: 4. Germline lookup yields CDR1 SGHNT and CDR2 YENEEA. CDR3 length equals 15 residues. CDR3: CASSLGLAGVDTQYF. DNA of the CDR3: TGTGCCAGCAGCCTCGGACTAGCGGGAGTAGATACGCAGTATTTT.

The chain joins TRBV19 to TRBJ1-6, with D possibly matching TRBD1 (6 bases). Trimming stripped 5 bases from V and 7 bases from J, with 9 bases between. This CDR3 is 13 amino acids long. Germline V gene data show CDR1 as LNHDA and CDR2 as SQIVND (reference sequence). CDR3 sequence reads: CASSVRGNSPLHF. The CDR3 DNA reads as TGTGCCAGTAGTGTAAGGGGGAATTCACCCCTCCACTTT.

This CDR3 reads CASSLWGLAGGRPRANEQFF. In DNA form, the CDR3 reads TGTGCCAGCAGCTTATGGGGACTAGCGGGAGGGCGGCCCCGGGCGAATGAGCAGTTCTTC. This chain links TRBV7-3 with TRBJ2-1; 16 nucleotides align to TRBD2. Germline CDR1 SGHTA, CDR2 FQGTGA. The CDR3 is 20 amino acids. V lost 2 bases, J lost 7 bases, and 14 bases stayed unmatched.

The rearrangement links TRBV11-1 to TRBJ2-5; 9 bases agree with TRBD1. V lost 5 bases, J lost 5 bases, and 3 bases stayed unmatched. The CDR3 consists of 13 residues. From germline, CDR1 is SGHAT and CDR2 FQDESV (reference sequence). Written as DNA, the CDR3 is TGTGCCAGCAGCAGGGGACAGGGTGAGACCCAGTACTTC. It codes for CASSRGQGETQYF. The variable domain in full, completed from reference TRBV11-1 and TRBJ2-5, reads EAEVAQSPRYKITEKSQAVAFWCDPISGHATLYWYRQILGQGPELLVQFQDESVVDDSQLPKDRFSAERLKGVDSTLKIQPAELGDSAMYLCASSRGQGETQYFGPGTRLLVL.

The chain uses TRBV11-2 and TRBJ2-7; TRBD1 is a possible D gene (5 bases). CDR3 size: 15 residues. V was clipped by 1 base and J by 6 bases, with 16 bases between them. Germline values: CDR1 SGHAT, CDR2 FQNNGV. CDR3 nucleotide sequence: TGTGCCAGCAGCTTAGTTTATCAGGGTACGTTCGAGCAGTACTTC. Its translation: CASSLVYQGTFEQYF. Variable domain in full (rest from reference TRBV11-2 and TRBJ2-7): EAGVAQSPRYKIIEKRQSVAFWCNPISGHATLYWYQQILGQGPKLLIQFQNNGVVDDSQLPKDRFSAERLKGVDSTLKIQPAKLEDSAVYLCASSLVYQGTFEQYFGPGTRLTVT.

V gene TRBV2 combines with J gene TRBJ1-2; possible D gene TRBD1, 5 bases. The V end lost 4 bases, the J end lost 4 bases, and 13 bases lay between the germline ends. This CDR3 comprises 14 residues. Germline assignment: CDR1 SNHLY and CDR2 FYNNEI. CDR3 residues: CASSARGEGYGYTF. As DNA, the CDR3 is TGTGCCAGCAGTGCGAGGGGAGAAGGCTATGGCTACACCTTC.

This sequence joins TRBV2 and TRBJ2-3; no reliable D call. Trimming removed 2 bases from V and 4 bases from J, with 4 bases in between. The CDR3 runs 12 residues. Germline V gene lookup returns CDR1 SNHLY and CDR2 FYNNEI. In nucleotides, the CDR3 is TGTGCCAGCAGTGAAATTTCAGATACGCAGTATTTT. This encodes CASSEISDTQYF.

The genes are TRBV9 and TRBJ2-5; 7 positions agree with TRBD2. CDR1 SGDLS and CDR2 YYNGEE come from the germline V gene. CDR3 length: 14 residues. The V gene end was trimmed by 4 bases and the J gene end by 3 bases; junction bases not matched to a gene: 6. CDR3 loop: CASSPWAGEETQYF. The CDR3 DNA reads as TGTGCCAGCAGCCCATGGGCGGGGGAAGAGACCCAGTACTTC. Supplemented by reference TRBV9 and TRBJ2-5, the full variable domain reads DSGVTQTPKHLITATGQRVTLRCSPRSGDLSVYWYQQSLDQGLQFLIQYYNGEERAKGNILERFSAQQFPDLHSELNLSSLELGDSALYFCASSPWAGEETQYFGPGTRLLVL.

The chain couples TRBV11-3 to TRBJ2-7; D perhaps matches TRBD2 (6 bases). CDR1 is SGHNT, CDR2 YENEEA, per germline. Trimming stripped 7 bases from V and 5 bases from J, with 18 bases between. This CDR3 contains 14 residues. The CDR3 loop reads CASTERRGHHEQYF. CDR3 DNA: TGTGCCAGCACCGAGCGGCGGGGCCACCACGAGCAGTACTTC. The entire variable domain, with the rest obtained from reference TRBV11-3 and TRBJ2-7, is as follows: EAGVVQSPRYKIIEKKQPVAFWCNPISGHNTLYWYLQNLGQGPELLIRYENEEAVDDSQLPKDRFSAERLKGVDSTLKIQPAELGDSAVYLCASTERRGHHEQYFGPGTRLTVT.

The chain joins TRBV3-1 (or the pseudogene TRBV3-2) to TRBJ2-5; 11 bases match TRBD2. Germline CDR1 is LGHDT and CDR2 is YNNKEL (reference sequence). Trimming took 6 bases from V and 5 from J; bases not matched to a gene: 2. The CDR3 covers 13 residues. CDR3 amino acids: CASRSSGRETQYF. DNA of the CDR3: TGTGCCAGCAGATCTAGCGGGAGGGAGACCCAGTACTTC.

This clone was detected only once. The chain uses TRBV3-1 (or the pseudogene TRBV3-2) and TRBJ2-3, with 9 nucleotides matching TRBD2. Trimming removed 1 base from V and 4 bases from J; junction bases left unmatched: 3. The CDR3 has 15 residues. CDR1 LGHDT and CDR2 YNNKEL come from the germline V gene (reference sequence). CDR3 nucleotide sequence: TGTGCCAGCAGCCAAGGAGCGGGGGGCTCAGATACGCAGTATTTT. This sequence encodes CASSQGAGGSDTQYF.

The chain carries TRBV3-1 (or the pseudogene TRBV3-2) and TRBJ2-5; 8 positions match TRBD2. The CDR3 has 16 amino acids. Trimming at V came to 3 bases and at J to 4 bases, leaving 10 bases not matched to a gene. The germline V gene has CDR1 LGHDT and CDR2 YNNKEL (reference sequence). The CDR3 spells CASSHVGAGGIETQYF. The CDR3 DNA sequence: TGTGCCAGCAGCCACGTTGGGGCGGGAGGAATAGAGACCCAGTACTTC.